This T cell receptor beta chain was found in a study of blood T cell repertoires in COVID-19 (dated by TCRdb to 2018 to 2020). Context from the whole study: Samples covering the acute and convalescent phases of COVID-19 were provided by collaborators in the United States, Italy and Spain. The material from the prospective study consisted of cDNA or gDNA derived from T cells, B-cell-depleted T cells, or PBMCs. Deeply sampled blood TCRbeta repertoires from subjects exposed to, actively infected with, or recovered from COVID-19 were included in the dataset. A freely available public database, intended as a resource for researchers studying the immune response to SARS-CoV-2, is where the repertoires were released. Samples came from the ongoing ImmuneRACE study (first 160 participants) plus 1,254 subjects from 6 global collaborators. The sample metadata nearly always contained a de-identified subject ID, COVID-19 status, age in years and sex. Where HLA class I and class II types were available, the types were taken from metadata supplied by the sample provider, not from assay-based typing. What the study reported, not specific to this receptor: The quantity of clinical and demographic metadata differed by source and by participant and was supplied without curation.

This clone was picked up a small number of times. The antigen it binds to is not known. There are no base qualities to consult, and no much larger clone falls within one base. TCRbeta CDR3 regions were amplified from genomic DNA by means of the immunoSEQ Assay, a bias-controlled multiplex PCR. Processing in the source paper ran as follows. Nucleated cell counts per sample were estimated from amplification of reference gene primers within the assay. To quantify the absolute abundance of each unique TCRbeta CDR3 rearrangement, sequence reads were collapsed and filtered. Productive Simpson clonality was computed per sample as the square root of Simpson's diversity index over productive rearrangements. TCRdb took this table from immuneACCESS and kept in-frame rearrangements with V and J called. Such tables lack part of the clones; where checked against another copy, unresolved V genes explain under half of the gap, and the rest is unexplained. From that table come the V and J calls and clone size; the DNA was used to work out D and trimming. Recorded for this sample are hundreds of thousands of clones; about 86% of them occurred a single time. The ten largest make up roughly 4% of the sample.

Participants in the prospective study were enrolled through a virtual design, were aged 18 to 89 years, and lived in some 24 United States geographic areas. In the prospective study, cohorts were assigned on the basis of participant-reported clinical history obtained from a screening survey and a study questionnaire. In the prospective study, mobile phlebotomists collected whole blood, serum and a nasopharyngeal or oropharyngeal swab from each participant. Prospective study participants could optionally give additional blood draws and questionnaires over an approximately two-month period. Prospective study blood samples were shipped either frozen or at room temperature before DNA extraction. The CDR3 starts with the cysteine, ends with the phenylalanine, and has 17 residues. Only the CDR3 DNA stays, 51 bases, in frame from base 1. Trimming accounts for 2 bases at V and 4 bases at J, while the number of junction bases matched to no gene is 13. Sequences MGHDK (CDR1) and SYGVNS (CDR2) are obtained from the germline V gene.

This receptor chain uses TRBV25-1 and TRBJ1-2, with 7 central nucleotides matching TRBD1. Sequenced sample: PBMCs or T cells enriched from blood (not recorded which). The receptor was derived from a man aged 30 to 45 with acute COVID-19. This receptor has the CDR3 CASSEPFNRGSGYGYTF. The DNA sequence is TGTGCCAGCAGTGAACCCTTCAACAGGGGTAGTGGCTATGGCTACACCTTC.